This is a list of T cell receptor beta chains from one sample in a study of blood T cell repertoires in COVID-19. The data were produced by immunoSEQ multiplex PCR, yet TCRdb's version contains in-frame clones alone and is incomplete. The table shows fewer than 300,000 clones, with approximately 89% occurring only once. What was sequenced was peripheral blood. Receptors originate from a young woman with COVID-19, enrolled during active disease. CDR3s leave out the opening cysteine and the closing phenylalanine or tryptophan. The order of the fields is clone size, V gene, J gene, CDR3 protein. Some rows have no size entry. The others give once, few or many, or a class for an expanded clone.

NA	TRBV11-3	TRBJ2-3	ASSFSAGAADTQY
NA	TRBV2	TRBJ2-3	ASSGDSGAMTDTQY
NA	TRBV19	TRBJ2-1	ASSIGQGIDEQF
NA	TRBV12-5	TRBJ2-2	ASGTGSFRGELF
NA	TRBV6-2/TRBV6-3	TRBJ1-2	ASSSQGTFYGYT
NA	TRBV30	TRBJ2-5	AWSVSTGIRQETQY
NA	TRBV6-5	TRBJ1-1	ASSYSDTGVPEAF
NA	TRBV11-2	TRBJ2-3	ASSDSRDSTTDTQY
NA	TRBV7-9	TRBJ2-1	ASSPGTSGRVLNEQF
NA	TRBV19	TRBJ1-1	ASSIPTVNTEAF
once	TRBV7-2	TRBJ2-7	ASSLTSGSYEQY
NA	TRBV27	TRBJ1-4	ASSLFGTGTNEKLF
NA	TRBV6-4	TRBJ1-5	ASSAMAGQPQH
NA	TRBV10-2	TRBJ1-6	ASSPTDRVNSPLH
NA	TRBV4-1	TRBJ1-5	ASSPTGDSYSNQPQH
once	TRBV4-1	TRBJ2-7	ASSHQNPGVYEQY
NA	TRBV11-1	TRBJ2-7	ASSRQTSGSYEQY
NA	TRBV9	TRBJ1-3	ASSVEGASGNTIY
NA	TRBV7-8	TRBJ2-3	ASSTRERGSTDTQY
NA	TRBV10-3	TRBJ1-1	AISEEMNTEAF
NA	TRBV3-1/TRBV3-2	TRBJ2-7	ASSHGTGAYEQY
once	TRBV4-1	TRBJ1-2	ASSQFVAQGYGYT
NA	TRBV6-4	TRBJ1-1	ASRGQAMNTEAF
NA	TRBV19	TRBJ1-3	ASSMAGYGNTIY
NA	TRBV7-8	TRBJ2-7	ASSSRDRGEQY